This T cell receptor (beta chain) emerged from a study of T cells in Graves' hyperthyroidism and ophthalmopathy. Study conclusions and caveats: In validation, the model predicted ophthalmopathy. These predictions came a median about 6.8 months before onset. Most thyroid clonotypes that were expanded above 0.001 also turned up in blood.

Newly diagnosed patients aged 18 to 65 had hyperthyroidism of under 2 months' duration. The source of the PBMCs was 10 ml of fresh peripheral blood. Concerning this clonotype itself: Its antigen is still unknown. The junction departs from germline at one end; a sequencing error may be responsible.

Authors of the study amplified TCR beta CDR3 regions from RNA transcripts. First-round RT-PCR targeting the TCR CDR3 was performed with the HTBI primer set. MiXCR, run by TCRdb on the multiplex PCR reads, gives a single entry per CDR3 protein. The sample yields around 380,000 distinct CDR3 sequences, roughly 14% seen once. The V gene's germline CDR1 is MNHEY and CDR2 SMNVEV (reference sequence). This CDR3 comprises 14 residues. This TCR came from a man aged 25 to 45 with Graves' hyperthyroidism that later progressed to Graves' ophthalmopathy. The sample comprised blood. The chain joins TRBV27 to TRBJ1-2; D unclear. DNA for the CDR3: TGTGCCGGCAGTTTACTTCCCTTAAACTATGGCTACACCTTC. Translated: CAGSLLPLNYGYTF.